A single sample is the source of the 14 T cell receptor beta chains below, sequenced in a study of blood T cell repertoires in COVID-19 (dated by TCRdb to 2020 to 2021). Receptors were amplified or captured by the immunoSEQ multiplex PCR assay. TCRdb stores this immuneACCESS table with in-frame sequences only. Part of the clones is absent; in the studies checked, under half of the shortfall reflects unresolved V genes, and no reason is known for the rest. This sample lists over 200,000 clones; about four fifths were detected once. About 8.9% of the sample is in the top ten clones. Sequences were obtained from peripheral blood. The receptors stem from a woman in her 50s with acute or convalescent COVID-19.

The chain is built from TRBV19 and TRBJ2-3, with a tentative D call TRBD1 (6 bases). With 3 bases removed from V and 3 bases from J, the gap between germline ends came to 10 bases. Germline V lookup: CDR1 LNHDA, CDR2 SQIVND (reference sequence). This CDR3 comprises 14 residues. The DNA for the CDR3 is TGTGCCAGTAGTATGCAGGGGTCAACAGATACGCAGTATTTT. It specifies CASSMQGSTDTQYF.

This chain connects TRBV5-1 to TRBJ2-7; possibly TRBD2 for D (5 bases). CDR3 size: 13 residues. V lost 0 bases, J lost 5 bases, and 9 bases lay in between. Germline values: CDR1 SGHRS, CDR2 YFSETQ. In DNA form, the CDR3 reads TGCGCCAGCAGCTTGGCGGGGATCAACGAGCAGTACTTC. This sequence encodes CASSLAGINEQYF.

Only a few counts were recorded for this clone. This sequence joins TRBV30 and TRBJ2-2; D perhaps matches TRBD2 (5 bases). There are 13 residues in the CDR3. The germline V gene has CDR1 GTSNPN and CDR2 SVGIG (reference sequence). CDR3 sequence: CARGSDNTGELFF. In DNA form, the CDR3 reads TGTGCTCGAGGGAGCGATAACACCGGGGAGCTGTTTTTT. The whole variable domain, remainder taken from reference TRBV30 and TRBJ2-2, is SQTIHQWPATLVQPVGSPLSLECTVEGTSNPNLYWYRQAAGRGLQLLFYSVGIGQISSEVPQNLSASRPQDRQFILSSKKLLLSDSGFYLCARGSDNTGELFFGEGSRLTVL.

J is TRBJ2-5 and V is TRBV7-2; 7 bases are shared with TRBD1. CDR3 length: 15 amino acids. Germline CDR1 is SGHTA and CDR2 is FQGNSA. The V segment lost 4 bases and the J segment 1 base; nucleotides outside the gene matches: 6. In DNA form, the CDR3 reads TGTGCCAGCAGCTCATACGGGACAGTCCAAGAGACCCAGTACTTC. Translated, it gives CASSSYGTVQETQYF.

This clone appeared a few times. The chain employs TRBV4-1 and TRBJ1-4, with D possibly being TRBD1 (6 bases). V was shortened by 6 bases and J by 2 bases, with 13 bases between the two germline ends. This CDR3 contains 15 residues. The germline gives CDR1 MGHRA, CDR2 YSYEKL. In nucleotides, the CDR3 is TGCGCCAGCAGAGAAGGGGGGGCTACTAATGAAAAACTGTTTTTT. Amino acid sequence: CASREGGATNEKLFF.

The chain employs TRBV4-1 and TRBJ2-3; tentatively, D is TRBD2 (6 bases). Trimming stripped 3 bases from V and 2 bases from J, with 15 bases between. This CDR3 is 16 amino acids long. The germline V gene has CDR1 MGHRA and CDR2 YSYEKL. The CDR3 DNA is TGCGCCAGCAGCCAGGAAAGACTAGTAGACACAGATACGCAGTATTTT. The encoded protein is CASSQERLVDTDTQYF.

This chain uses TRBV19 with TRBJ2-3, with a weak D call TRBD2 (5 bases). CDR3 length equals 14 residues. Trimming stripped 3 bases from V and 4 bases from J, with 11 bases between. CDR1 and CDR2 from the germline V gene are LNHDA and SQIVND (reference sequence). CDR3: CASSIGAGSDTQYF. In DNA, the CDR3 is TGTGCCAGTAGTATCGGCGCGGGTTCAGATACGCAGTATTTT.

This clone was detected only once. The V and J genes are TRBV2 and TRBJ2-5, with 8 bases that match TRBD1. The junction had 9 bases not matched to a gene; V was cut back by 4 bases and J by 5 bases. The germline CDR1 and CDR2 sequences are SNHLY and FYNNEI. This CDR3 has 15 amino acids. DNA of the CDR3: TGTGCCAGCAGTGGAGACAGGGGTTTGTGGGAGACCCAGTACTTC. It translates to CASSGDRGLWETQYF.

The J gene is TRBJ2-7, the V gene TRBV5-1; perhaps TRBD1 as D (6 bases). Germline V gene sequence: CDR1 SGHRS, CDR2 YFSETQ. V lost 6 bases to trimming and J lost 6 bases, with 19 bases between them. The CDR3 is 14 amino acids. CDR3 nucleotides: TGCGCCAGCACCACAGGGCCCGATTTGAGCGAGCAGTACTTC. This gives the protein CASTTGPDLSEQYF. Combining the CDR3 with reference TRBV5-1 and TRBJ2-7 gives the whole variable domain KAGVTQTPRYLIKTRGQQVTLSCSPISGHRSVSWYQQTPGQGLQFLFEYFSETQRNKGNFPGRFSGRQFSNSRSEMNVSTLELGDSALYLCASTTGPDLSEQYFGPGTRLTVT.

The rearrangement uses TRBV6-1 and TRBJ2-3; perhaps TRBD2 as D (7 bases). Germline CDR1 MNHNS, CDR2 SASEGT. The CDR3 length is 16 residues. Trimming removed 1 base from V and 7 bases from J, with 18 bases in between. The CDR3 DNA reads TGTGCCAGCAGTGAAGAAGGGGGGGGCGCGCAAAATACGCAGTATTTT. Amino acid sequence: CASSEEGGGAQNTQYF.

The chain has TRBV24-1 and TRBJ1-5, with TRBD1 matching 7 bases. There are 12 residues in the CDR3. CDR1 is KGHDR, CDR2 SFDVKD, per germline. V was clipped by 9 bases and J by 10 bases; unmatched bases: 8. CDR3 in amino acids: CATPGGLFPQHF. The CDR3 DNA sequence: TGTGCCACCCCAGGGGGTTTATTCCCCCAGCATTTT.

CDR3 coding DNA: TGTGCCAGCAGTTCCGGGACTATGACAGATACGCAGTATTTT. Amino acid sequence: CASSSGTMTDTQYF. V gene TRBV28 combines with J gene TRBJ2-3, with 7 bases identical to TRBD2. Germline CDR1 is MDHEN and CDR2 is SYDVKM. The V and J ends lost 4 bases and 3 bases, in that order; junction bases with no gene match: 4. The CDR3 sequence is 14 residues long.

This chain uses TRBV3-1 (or the pseudogene TRBV3-2) with TRBJ2-5; 12 bases align to TRBD1. This CDR3 spans 16 amino acids. Trimming removed 1 base from V and 4 bases from J; junction bases left unmatched: 4. The germline CDR1 and CDR2 sequences are LGHDT and YNNKEL (reference sequence). The CDR3 loop reads CASSQGGQGAGETQYF. CDR3 nucleotide sequence: TGTGCCAGCAGCCAAGGGGGACAGGGGGCGGGAGAGACCCAGTACTTC.

This rearrangement joins TRBV3-1 (or the pseudogene TRBV3-2) to TRBJ1-1; D gene unclear. This CDR3 comprises 14 residues. V lost 2 bases and J 1 base, leaving 8 bases between the germline ends. Germline CDR1 LGHDT, CDR2 YNNKEL (reference sequence). The CDR3 here is CASSQWSENTEAFF. In nucleotides, the CDR3 is TGTGCCAGCAGCCAATGGTCAGAGAACACTGAAGCTTTCTTT.